This TCR beta chain was recovered during a study of cytomegalovirus exposure and HLA in healthy donors. Study-level information: The study's early data release held about 85 million unique TCRs from HLA-typed donors.

Turning to this clone: Antigen unknown.

PCR primers comprised 60 Vbeta and 13 Jbeta primers. TCRdb's table, derived via immunoSEQ multiplex PCR, lists solely in-frame clones and lacks some. The sample has some 200,000 clones, 70% seen once. Losses at the gene ends were 10 bases for V and 7 bases for J; bases not matched to a gene: 5. This CDR3 contains 12 residues. Germline-derived CDR1 and CDR2 are SNHLY and FYNNEI. Study-level results: More clonal expansion characterized HLA-associated TCR beta chains than equally common others in a later analysis. When presence/absence was analysed, sequencing depth was taken to be roughly uniform across donors.

This clonotype was obtained from a man aged 35 to 55 in good health and CMV-seropositive. The chain carries TRBV2 and TRBJ2-5; 11 bases map to TRBD2. Material for sequencing was PBMCs. The CDR3 sequence: CATHGTSGTQYF. CDR3 nucleotide sequence: TGTGCCACTCACGGGACTAGCGGGACCCAGTACTTC.